What follows are 30 T cell receptor beta chains derived from one specimen sequenced in a study of radiotherapy plus CTLA-4 blockade in lung cancer. The table came from immunoSEQ multiplex PCR; TCRdb's copy has only in-frame clones and leaves some out. The sample records roughly 50,000 clones, around 88% being singletons. Here the sequenced sample was peripheral blood, taken from a patient treated with radiotherapy plus ipilimumab. The receptors stem from a human donor with non-small cell lung cancer that progressed on radiotherapy plus ipilimumab. Some clones in this sample may be carry-over from other donors' samples.

DNA of the CDR3: TGTGCCATCAGTGAGTCATCGTGGGGCGGGAGTAATGAAAAACTGTTTTTT. Amino acids: CAISESSWGGSNEKLFF. The gene calls are TRBV10-3 and TRBJ1-4; tentative D call: TRBD1 (5 bases). Trimming shortened V by 0 bases and J by 4 bases, and 15 bases separated the two germline ends. This CDR3 has 17 residues. CDR1 ENHRY and CDR2 SYGVKD come from the germline V gene.

Turning to this clone: Germline is not matched at one junction end, which may reflect a read error. The chain combines TRBV9 with TRBJ2-6; possible D gene TRBD1, 5 bases. The length of the CDR3 is 17 residues. Germline V gene sequence: CDR1 SGDLS, CDR2 YYNGEE. CDR3 in DNA: TGTGCCAGCAGCGTAGCTTTGGACGACTCTGGGGCCAACGTCCTGACCTTC. The encoded protein is CASSVALDDSGANVLTF. The full variable domain, completed using reference TRBV9 and TRBJ2-6, is DSGVTQTPKHLITATGQRVTLRCSPRSGDLSVYWYQQSLDQGLQFLIQYYNGEERAKGNILERFSAQQFPDLHSELNLSSLELGDSALYFCASSVALDDSGANVLTFGAGSRLTVL.

The J gene is TRBJ2-1, the V gene TRBV27; 9 bases agree with TRBD2. The CDR3 runs 15 residues. V lost 2 bases, J lost 4 bases, and 3 bases stayed unmatched. Germline values: CDR1 MNHEY, CDR2 SMNVEV (reference sequence). CDR3 protein: CASSLASGEYNEQFF. Here the CDR3 DNA reads TGTGCCAGCAGTTTAGCTAGCGGGGAATACAATGAGCAGTTCTTC.

The CDR3, as DNA: TGTGCCAGCAGTGAAGGGACAGAGAACACCATATATTTT. It yields the protein CASSEGTENTIYF. The J gene is TRBJ1-3, the V gene TRBV2; D might be TRBD1 (6 bases). The germline CDR1 and CDR2 sequences are SNHLY and FYNNEI. V was shortened by 1 base and J by 7 bases, with 8 bases between the two germline ends. CDR3 length equals 13 residues.

The gene calls are TRBV29-1 and TRBJ2-3; unclear D gene. The length of the CDR3 is 12 residues. CDR1 and CDR2 (germline): SQVTM, ANQGSEA. V lost 4 bases and J 3 bases, leaving 8 bases between the germline ends. This CDR3 is CSVGAETDTQYF. For the CDR3, the DNA is TGCAGCGTTGGCGCGGAGACAGATACGCAGTATTTT.

The CDR3 DNA is TGCAGTGCTAGCTTCTTCTCCGAGCAGTACTTC. Residues: CSASFFSEQYF. This rearrangement joins TRBV20-1 to TRBJ2-7; no definite D call. CDR1 DFQATT and CDR2 SNEGSKA come from the germline V gene (reference sequence). The CDR3 consists of 11 residues. V was trimmed by 3 bases and J by 6 bases, leaving 9 bases between them.

V usage is TRBV7-3 and J usage is TRBJ2-1, with D perhaps matching TRBD2 (5 bases). V was clipped by 3 bases and J by 4 bases, with 13 bases between them. There are 15 residues in the CDR3. CDR1 and CDR2 (germline): SGHTA, FQGTGA. The CDR3 coding sequence is TGTGCCAGCAGCTTCTTAGCGTCGGGGTACAATGAGCAGTTCTTC. This codes for CASSFLASGYNEQFF.

The chain carries TRBV10-1 and TRBJ2-7; D possibly corresponds to TRBD1 (6 bases). This CDR3 spans 13 amino acids. V was pared by 8 bases and J by 4 bases, with 15 bases between. Germline loops: CDR1 WNHNN, CDR2 SYGVQD (reference sequence). The CDR3 DNA sequence: TGCGCCAGCCGGGACACTCACGATTACGAGCAGTACTTC. This codes for CASRDTHDYEQYF.

The rearrangement joins TRBV10-2 to TRBJ1-5; D is possibly TRBD1 (6 bases). CDR3 length equals 19 residues. With 8 bases removed from V and 0 bases from J, the gap between germline ends came to 26 bases. Germline values: CDR1 WSHSY, CDR2 SAAADI. The CDR3 reads CASLTGTLGIPYSNQPQHF. The CDR3 region has the DNA TGCGCCAGCCTTACCGGGACACTGGGGATACCTTATAGCAATCAGCCCCAGCATTTT.

The chain uses TRBV10-1 and TRBJ1-1; tentative D call: TRBD1 (5 bases). Trimming cost V 6 bases and J 6 bases, with 14 bases left between them. The CDR3 consists of 13 residues. In germline, CDR1 is WNHNN, CDR2 SYGVQD (reference sequence). CDR3 DNA: TGCGCCAGCAGCGCCGGGACTTTTTCTGAAGCTTTCTTT. Its translation is CASSAGTFSEAFF.

The rearrangement links TRBV5-1 to TRBJ2-1; 12 bases map to TRBD2. The CDR3 spans 15 residues. Unmatched junction bases numbered 5, after V lost 4 bases and J lost 6 bases. Looked up from germline, CDR1 is SGHRS and CDR2 is YFSETQ. CDR3 nucleotide sequence: TGCGCCAGCAGCGTTGGACTAGCGGGGCTCAATGAGCAGTTCTTC. Protein: CASSVGLAGLNEQFF.

This sequence joins TRBV5-1 and TRBJ2-5; perhaps TRBD2 as D (5 bases). V shed 3 bases and J shed 4 bases, with 7 bases lying between them. Germline values: CDR1 SGHRS, CDR2 YFSETQ. The CDR3 has 12 residues. The CDR3 protein is CASSSGSETQYF. CDR3 nucleotide sequence: TGCGCCAGCAGCTCGGGGTCAGAGACCCAGTACTTC.

This sequence joins TRBV30 and TRBJ1-1; perhaps TRBD1 as D (6 bases). CDR1 is GTSNPN and CDR2 is SVGIG in the germline V gene (reference sequence). Trimming stripped 0 bases from V and 1 base from J, with 6 bases between. CDR3 length: 13 residues. In DNA form, the CDR3 reads TGTGCCTGGAGTGTACAGGGGAACACTGAAGCTTTCTTT. Amino acid sequence: CAWSVQGNTEAFF.

The chain employs TRBV5-8 and TRBJ2-1; tentatively, D is TRBD2 (6 bases). V was shortened by 10 bases and J by 8 bases, with 16 bases between the two germline ends. CDR1 is SGHTS, CDR2 YDEGEE, per germline. The length of the CDR3 is 12 residues. The CDR3 nucleotides read TGTGCCGGTGCGGAGGGCCTCGATGAGCAGTTCTTC. Its translation: CAGAEGLDEQFF.

This clone came up once. CDR3 sequence: CASSLVQGGSGELFF. The CDR3 region has the DNA TGTGCCAGCAGCTTAGTGCAGGGTGGGTCCGGGGAGCTGTTTTTT. The chain has TRBV7-2 and TRBJ2-2; a weak D match, TRBD1 (5 bases). CDR3 length: 15 amino acids. The germline gives CDR1 SGHTA, CDR2 FQGNSA. V was cut by 1 base and J by 6 bases, with 12 bases left in between.

This clone is classed as medium-sized. The chain combines TRBV5-5 with TRBJ1-2, with D possibly being TRBD1 (6 bases). With 4 bases removed from V and 5 bases from J, the gap between germline ends came to 18 bases. This CDR3 region has 15 residues. Germline-derived CDR1 and CDR2 are SGHKS and YYEKEE (reference sequence). The CDR3: CASSALQGIGYGYTF. CDR3 DNA sequence: TGTGCCAGCAGCGCGCTTCAGGGGATTGGGTATGGCTACACCTTC.

This clone was seen a few times. The chain uses TRBV7-9 and TRBJ1-2, with D hard to call. The CDR3 runs 13 residues. Germline CDR1 SEHNR, CDR2 FQNEAQ (reference sequence). V was clipped by 1 base and J by 8 bases, with 11 bases between them. The CDR3 reads CASSLDPRGGYTF. The CDR3 bases are TGTGCCAGCAGCTTAGATCCCCGAGGAGGCTACACCTTC.

The rearrangement links TRBV5-1 to TRBJ1-1; D gene unclear. V was shortened by 4 bases and J by 1 base, with 11 bases between the two germline ends. The CDR3 length is 14 residues. Germline lookup yields CDR1 SGHRS and CDR2 YFSETQ. The CDR3 coding sequence is TGCGCCAGCAGCGGAGGGCGGTCGAACACTGAAGCTTTCTTT. Translated: CASSGGRSNTEAFF.

The chain carries TRBV4-3 and TRBJ1-2, with D possibly TRBD1 on 5 matching bases. The ends were cut back, 1 base at V and 5 bases at J, with 23 bases in the middle. Germline V gives CDR1 LGHNA, CDR2 YSLEER. This CDR3 is built from 18 residues. CDR3 in amino acids: CASSQGVVGGASNYGYTF. DNA for the CDR3: TGCGCCAGCAGCCAAGGGGTGGTAGGAGGGGCCTCAAATTATGGCTACACCTTC.

This chain joins TRBV27 and TRBJ1-5; D is ambiguous. Trimming left V 3 bases short and J 6 bases short, with 9 bases between. Germline values: CDR1 MNHEY, CDR2 SMNVEV (reference sequence). This CDR3 spans 13 amino acids. CDR3 in DNA: TGTGCCAGCAGTTTCAGGTTGGGTCAGCCCCAGCATTTT. Translated: CASSFRLGQPQHF.

This clone was picked up one time. This chain connects TRBV29-1 to TRBJ1-2; a weak D match, TRBD1 (6 bases). There are 14 residues in the CDR3. Germline CDR1 reads SQVTM; CDR2 reads ANQGSEA. Trimming cost V 4 bases and J 2 bases, with 14 bases left between them. CDR3 protein: CSVGNRVGNYGYTF. Here the CDR3 DNA reads TGCAGCGTTGGGAACAGGGTGGGGAACTATGGCTACACCTTC.

The rearrangement links TRBV7-2 to TRBJ1-2; 12 positions match TRBD1. Germline trimming cut 4 bases from V and 5 bases from J; bases unmatched to any gene: 8. Looked up from germline, CDR1 is SGHTA and CDR2 is FQGNSA. This CDR3 spans 16 amino acids. The CDR3 reads CASSSGTGGLEYGYTF. DNA for the CDR3: TGTGCCAGCAGCTCAGGGACAGGGGGCTTGGAGTATGGCTACACCTTC.

This chain joins TRBV5-1 and TRBJ1-4, with 9 positions matching TRBD1. The CDR3 extends over 15 amino acids. The junction had 2 bases not matched to a gene; V was cut back by 0 bases and J by 5 bases. Germline V CDR1 and CDR2: SGHRS, YFSETQ. CDR3 DNA sequence: TGCGCCAGCAGCTTGGCGGGACAGGGCAATGAAAAACTGTTTTTT. Its translation: CASSLAGQGNEKLFF.

This clone was found once. V and J are TRBV5-1 and TRBJ2-7; TRBD1 is a possible D gene (7 bases). CDR3 length equals 14 residues. V lost 2 bases, J lost 6 bases, and 15 bases lay in between. The germline gives CDR1 SGHRS, CDR2 YFSETQ. CDR3 DNA: TGCGCCAGCAGCTTCCTACAGGGGACTTCCGAGCAGTACTTC. Its translation is CASSFLQGTSEQYF. The variable domain in full, with the rest retrieved from reference TRBV5-1 and TRBJ2-7, is KAGVTQTPRYLIKTRGQQVTLSCSPISGHRSVSWYQQTPGQGLQFLFEYFSETQRNKGNFPGRFSGRQFSNSRSEMNVSTLELGDSALYLCASSFLQGTSEQYFGPGTRLTVT.

In this sample, this clone turned up once. The chain links TRBV30 to TRBJ2-1; TRBD2 matches at 8 bases. Trimming took 5 bases from V and 8 from J; bases not matched to a gene: 8. The CDR3 loop spans 13 amino acids. The germline CDR1 and CDR2 sequences are GTSNPN and SVGIG (reference sequence). CDR3 in amino acids: CAWWSGSPDEQFF. CDR3 coding DNA: TGTGCCTGGTGGAGCGGGAGCCCCGATGAGCAGTTCTTC. The variable domain in full, with the rest retrieved from reference TRBV30 and TRBJ2-1, is SQTIHQWPATLVQPVGSPLSLECTVEGTSNPNLYWYRQAAGRGLQLLFYSVGIGQISSEVPQNLSASRPQDRQFILSSKKLLLSDSGFYLCAWWSGSPDEQFFGPGTRLTVL.

The chain links TRBV29-1 to TRBJ2-7; 9 bases match TRBD2. J lost 4 bases, V lost 6 bases, and 4 bases had no gene match. The CDR3 sequence is 12 residues long. Germline V gives CDR1 SQVTM, CDR2 ANQGSEA. The DNA of the CDR3 is TGCAGCGTGATAGCGGGAGTGTACGAGCAGTACTTC. Encoded protein: CSVIAGVYEQYF.

The chain is built from TRBV27 and TRBJ2-7; perhaps TRBD1 as D (6 bases). Looked up from germline, CDR1 is MNHEY and CDR2 is SMNVEV (reference sequence). This CDR3 has 15 amino acids. V was pared by 2 bases and J by 1 base, with 12 bases between. The CDR3: CASSLRGYGSYEQYF. The CDR3, as DNA: TGTGCCAGCAGTTTAAGGGGGTACGGATCCTACGAGCAGTACTTC.

The rearrangement joins TRBV19 to TRBJ1-5; tentative D call: TRBD1 (5 bases). Germline loops: CDR1 LNHDA, CDR2 SQIVND (reference sequence). There are 17 residues in the CDR3. The V end lost 7 bases, the J end lost 6 bases, and 25 bases lay between the germline ends. The CDR3: CASTPQGHSKFFQPQHF. As DNA, the CDR3 is TGTGCCAGTACCCCCCAGGGCCATTCGAAGTTTTTTCAGCCCCAGCATTTT.

In this sample, this clone turned up a few times. The rearrangement links TRBV5-6 to TRBJ1-4, with a weak D call TRBD1 (5 bases). Between the trimmed V and J ends, which lost 2 bases and 3 bases, there was a span of 11 bases. This CDR3 is built from 15 residues. Looked up from germline, CDR1 is SGHDT and CDR2 is YYEEEE. This CDR3 reads CASSFGTGANEKLFF. The CDR3 bases are TGTGCCAGCAGCTTCGGGACTGGCGCTAATGAAAAACTGTTTTTT.

The chain joins TRBV5-1 to TRBJ2-3, with a weak D call TRBD1 (8 bases). The CDR3 consists of 16 residues. The V end was cut by 4 bases, the J end by 4 bases, with 19 bases between. Germline CDR1 reads SGHRS; CDR2 reads YFSETQ. The DNA for the CDR3 is TGCGCCAGCAGCCCCATGGGGGGGACAGGACCAGATACGCAGTATTTT. Residues: CASSPMGGTGPDTQYF.